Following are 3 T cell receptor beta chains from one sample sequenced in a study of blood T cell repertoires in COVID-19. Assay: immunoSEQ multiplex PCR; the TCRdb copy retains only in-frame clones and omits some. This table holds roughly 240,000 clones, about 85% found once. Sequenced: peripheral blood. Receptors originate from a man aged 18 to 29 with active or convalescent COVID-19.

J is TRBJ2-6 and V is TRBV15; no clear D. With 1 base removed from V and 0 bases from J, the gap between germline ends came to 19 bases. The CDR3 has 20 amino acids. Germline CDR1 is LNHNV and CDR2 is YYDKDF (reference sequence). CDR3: CATSRGAFGFGLSGANVLTF. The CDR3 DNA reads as TGTGCCACCAGCAGAGGAGCTTTCGGGTTTGGTCTCTCTGGGGCCAACGTCCTGACTTTC.

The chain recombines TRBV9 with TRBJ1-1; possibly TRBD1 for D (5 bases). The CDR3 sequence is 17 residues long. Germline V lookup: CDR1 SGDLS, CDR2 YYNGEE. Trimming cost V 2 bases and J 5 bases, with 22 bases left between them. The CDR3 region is CASSVGEGRDGRTEAFF. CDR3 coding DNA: TGTGCCAGCAGCGTTGGGGAGGGCAGGGATGGAAGGACTGAAGCTTTCTTT.

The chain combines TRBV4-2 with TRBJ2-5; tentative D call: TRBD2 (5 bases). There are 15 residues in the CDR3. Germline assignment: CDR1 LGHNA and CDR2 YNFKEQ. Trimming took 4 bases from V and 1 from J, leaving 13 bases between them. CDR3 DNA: TGTGCCAGCAGCCGCTATGAGGGAATCCAAGAGACCCAGTACTTC. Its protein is CASSRYEGIQETQYF.